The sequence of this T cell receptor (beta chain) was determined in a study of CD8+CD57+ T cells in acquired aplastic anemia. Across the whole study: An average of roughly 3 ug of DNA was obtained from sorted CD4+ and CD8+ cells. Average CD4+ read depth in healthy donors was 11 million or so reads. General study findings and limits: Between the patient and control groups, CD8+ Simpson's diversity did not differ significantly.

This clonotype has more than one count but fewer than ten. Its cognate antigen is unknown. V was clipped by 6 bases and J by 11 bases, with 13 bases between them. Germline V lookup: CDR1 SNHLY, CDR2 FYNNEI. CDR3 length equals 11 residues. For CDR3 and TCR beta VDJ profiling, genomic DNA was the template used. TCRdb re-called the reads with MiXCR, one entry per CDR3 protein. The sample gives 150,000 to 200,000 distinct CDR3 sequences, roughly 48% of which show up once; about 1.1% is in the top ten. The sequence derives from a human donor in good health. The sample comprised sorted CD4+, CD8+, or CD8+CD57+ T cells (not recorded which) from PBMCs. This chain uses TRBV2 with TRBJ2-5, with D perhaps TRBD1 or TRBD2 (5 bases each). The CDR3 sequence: CASRGRTSQYF. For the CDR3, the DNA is TGTGCCAGCAGGGGACGGACCTCACAGTACTTC.